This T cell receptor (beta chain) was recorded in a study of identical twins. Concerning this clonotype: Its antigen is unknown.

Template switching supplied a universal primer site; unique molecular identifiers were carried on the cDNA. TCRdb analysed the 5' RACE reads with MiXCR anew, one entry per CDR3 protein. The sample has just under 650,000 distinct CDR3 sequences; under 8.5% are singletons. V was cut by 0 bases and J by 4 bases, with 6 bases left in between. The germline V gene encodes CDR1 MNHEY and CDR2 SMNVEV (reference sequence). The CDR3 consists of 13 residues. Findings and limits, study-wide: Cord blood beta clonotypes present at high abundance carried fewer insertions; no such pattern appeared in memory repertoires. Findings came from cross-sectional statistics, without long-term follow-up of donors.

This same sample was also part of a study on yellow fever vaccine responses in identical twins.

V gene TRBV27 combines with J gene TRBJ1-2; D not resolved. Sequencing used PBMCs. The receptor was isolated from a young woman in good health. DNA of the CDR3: TGTGCCAGCAGTTTATCTCCTGCCTATGGCTACACCTTC. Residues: CASSLSPAYGYTF.